These 24 T cell receptor beta chains came from one sample sequenced in a study of beta chain features in type 1 diabetes. Expressed TCRB transcripts were sequenced after all isolated RNA was converted to cDNA. Clones were read by immunoSEQ multiplex PCR, and TCRdb kept only the in-frame ones, dropping some. The repertoire holds about 350,000 clones, with less than 20% as singletons. Source material: naive CD4+ T cells from blood. The receptors derive from a woman between 18 and 30 years old in good health.

This clone turned up a few times. The chain couples TRBV9 to TRBJ2-4, with D tentatively TRBD2 (6 bases). Germline V lookup: CDR1 SGDLS, CDR2 YYNGEE. V was cut by 4 bases and J by 9 bases, with 11 bases left in between. The CDR3 sequence is 12 residues long. This chain's CDR3 is CASSPRRGIQYF. For the CDR3, the DNA is TGTGCCAGCAGCCCCAGGAGGGGCATTCAGTACTTC.

This chain joins TRBV29-1 and TRBJ1-3, with a tentative D call TRBD1 (6 bases). Trimming removed 7 bases at V and 4 bases at J, with 8 bases between. Germline-derived CDR1 and CDR2 are SQVTM and ANQGSEA. CDR3 length: 11 residues. The CDR3 protein is CSAGVGNTIYF. CDR3 DNA: TGCAGCGCAGGGGTCGGAAACACCATATATTTT.

The chain carries TRBV2 and TRBJ2-1; TRBD2 is a possible D gene (5 bases). In germline, CDR1 is SNHLY, CDR2 FYNNEI. The CDR3 sequence is 11 residues long. V lost 8 bases and J lost 5, with 7 bases in between. CDR3: CASSGNNEQFF. CDR3 nucleotide sequence: TGTGCCAGCTCGGGAAACAATGAGCAGTTCTTC.

This clone was detected only a few times. V usage is TRBV4-2 and J usage is TRBJ2-3; perhaps TRBD1 as D (5 bases). Trimming left V 1 base short and J 5 bases short, with 10 bases between. The CDR3 extends over 14 amino acids. In germline, CDR1 is LGHNA, CDR2 YNFKEQ. CDR3 in amino acids: CASSQGGSEDTQYF. CDR3 bases: TGTGCCAGCAGCCAAGGGGGCAGCGAAGATACGCAGTATTTT.

The DNA for the CDR3 is TGTGCCAGCAGAAACACCTGGACAGGGGGCAACTATGGCTACACCTTC. Translation: CASRNTWTGGNYGYTF. The V call is TRBV27, the J call TRBJ1-2; the match to TRBD1 covers 11 bases. Germline CDR1 reads MNHEY; CDR2 reads SMNVEV (reference sequence). V shed 6 bases, J shed 2 bases, and the junction held 8 bases outside the gene matches. There are 16 residues in the CDR3.

The chain joins TRBV5-4 to TRBJ2-7; the D gene is possibly TRBD2 (5 bases). V lost 4 bases, J lost 6 bases, and 11 bases lay in between. Germline V gene lookup returns CDR1 SGHNT and CDR2 YYREEE (reference sequence). This CDR3 is built from 12 residues. The CDR3, as DNA: TGTGCCAGCAGCCCGGACTCTTTCGAGCAGTACTTC. Translation gives CASSPDSFEQYF. Variable domain in full (rest from reference TRBV5-4 and TRBJ2-7): ETGVTQSPTHLIKTRGQQVTLRCSSQSGHNTVSWYQQALGQGPQFIFQYYREEENGRGNFPPRFSGLQFPNYSSELNVNALELDDSALYLCASSPDSFEQYFGPGTRLTVT.

This clone occurred a few times. V gene TRBV18 combines with J gene TRBJ2-3, with no clear D. Trimming shortened V by 3 bases and J by 0 bases, and 13 bases separated the two germline ends. The CDR3 totals 16 residues. Germline CDR1 and CDR2: KGHSH and LQKENI. CDR3 residues: CASSPLTGTSTDTQYF. DNA for the CDR3: TGTGCCAGCTCACCTTTGACGGGTACTAGCACAGATACGCAGTATTTT.

This chain's CDR3 is CASSVSGTGGDQPQHF. The CDR3 DNA reads TGCGCCAGCAGCGTATCCGGGACAGGGGGTGATCAGCCCCAGCATTTT. The chain is built from TRBV5-1 and TRBJ1-5; 11 nucleotides line up with TRBD1. This CDR3 comprises 16 residues. The V gene end was trimmed by 4 bases and the J gene end by 5 bases; junction bases not matched to a gene: 8. CDR1 is SGHRS and CDR2 is YFSETQ in the germline V gene.

This chain joins TRBV6-5 and TRBJ2-7, with D tentatively TRBD1 (6 bases). Germline V gene lookup returns CDR1 MNHEY and CDR2 SVGAGI. The CDR3 consists of 15 residues. V lost 5 bases and J lost 3, with 17 bases in between. The DNA of the CDR3 is TGTGCCAGCAGTAGGGGTGGTGGGGGCCGCTACGAGCAGTACTTC. Protein: CASSRGGGGRYEQYF.

This chain uses TRBV29-1 with TRBJ2-1; D possibly corresponds to TRBD2 (5 bases). There are 14 residues in the CDR3. From germline, CDR1 is SQVTM and CDR2 ANQGSEA. V was pared by 0 bases and J by 5 bases, with 11 bases between. CDR3 protein: CSVEDWELDNEQFF. CDR3 DNA sequence: TGCAGCGTTGAAGACTGGGAACTAGACAATGAGCAGTTCTTC.

The V gene is TRBV4-2, the J gene TRBJ2-2; 7 bases match TRBD2. V lost 8 bases, J lost 4 bases, and 7 bases stayed unmatched. The CDR3 spans 14 residues. The germline CDR1 and CDR2 sequences are LGHNA and YNFKEQ. For the CDR3, the DNA is TGTGCCAGCCAAAGGACGGGAGGCACCGGGGAGCTGTTTTTT. It codes for CASQRTGGTGELFF.

This clone has only a few counts. The chain is built from TRBV7-2 and TRBJ1-2, with TRBD1 matching 8 bases. Looked up from germline, CDR1 is SGHTA and CDR2 is FQGNSA. The CDR3 is made up of 14 amino acids. The J segment lost 8 bases and the V segment lost 5 bases, leaving 10 bases of the junction unmatched. As DNA, the CDR3 is TGTGCCAGCAGCCCCGGACAGGGAAGGCTAGGCTACACCTTC. Its translation: CASSPGQGRLGYTF. Based on the CDR3 plus reference TRBV7-2 and TRBJ1-2, the full variable domain is GAGVSQSPSNKVTEKGKDVELRCDPISGHTALYWYRQSLGQGLEFLIYFQGNSAPDKSGLPSDRFSAERTGGSVSTLTIQRTQQEDSAVYLCASSPGQGRLGYTFGSGTRLTVV.

The genes are TRBV5-4 and TRBJ1-3, with D perhaps matching TRBD1 (5 bases). The germline gives CDR1 SGHNT, CDR2 YYREEE (reference sequence). The CDR3 runs 15 residues. Deletions cut 0 bases from V and 1 base from J, with 8 bases between. The CDR3 here is CASSLDRSSGNTIYF. In nucleotides, the CDR3 is TGTGCCAGCAGCTTGGACAGGTCTTCTGGAAACACCATATATTTT.

In its sample, this clone was seen a few times. The chain joins TRBV6-5 to TRBJ2-4; D gene ambiguous. The V and J ends lost 4 bases and 6 bases respectively, with 10 bases between them. The CDR3 is 13 residues long. Germline V gives CDR1 MNHEY, CDR2 SVGAGI. CDR3 sequence reads: CASSFSGLNIQYF. The CDR3 DNA sequence: TGTGCCAGCAGTTTTTCAGGATTAAACATTCAGTACTTC.

This clone came up a few times. The chain carries TRBV5-4 and TRBJ1-1; possibly TRBD1 for D (5 bases). V lost 4 bases and J 8 bases, leaving 15 bases between the germline ends. This CDR3 spans 13 amino acids. CDR1 is SGHNT, CDR2 YYREEE, per germline (reference sequence). The CDR3 sequence: CASSPRGSGEAFF. Written as DNA, the CDR3 is TGTGCCAGCAGCCCCCGGGGGAGTGGGGAAGCTTTCTTT.

This clone came up a few times. The chain recombines TRBV9 with TRBJ2-1, with a weak D call TRBD1 (5 bases). Germline CDR1 is SGDLS and CDR2 is YYNGEE. This CDR3 region has 13 residues. With 4 bases removed from V and 5 bases from J, the gap between germline ends came to 10 bases. The chain's CDR3 is CASSTQGHNEQFF. DNA of the CDR3: TGTGCCAGCAGCACCCAGGGCCACAATGAGCAGTTCTTC.

This clone was seen only a few times. V and J are TRBV14 and TRBJ1-6; TRBD1 agrees at 8 bases. Unmatched junction bases numbered 8, after V lost 3 bases and J lost 10 bases. This CDR3 is 15 amino acids long. Germline CDR1 and CDR2: SGHDN and FVKESK. CDR3 region: CASSHRTGRGSPLHF. Written as DNA, the CDR3 is TGTGCCAGCAGCCACAGGACAGGGCGTGGGTCACCCCTCCACTTT.

The table lists this clone with a few counts. The chain uses TRBV30 and TRBJ2-5; the match to TRBD2 covers 11 bases. CDR1 and CDR2 from the germline V gene are GTSNPN and SVGIG (reference sequence). The CDR3 totals 15 residues. The V segment lost 5 bases and the J segment 1 base; nucleotides outside the gene matches: 6. This CDR3 reads CAWALAGGPQETQYF. The CDR3 DNA reads as TGTGCCTGGGCCCTAGCGGGGGGTCCCCAAGAGACCCAGTACTTC.

In the case of this clone: The same CDR3 also results from other DNA sequences found in this sample. The chain links TRBV29-1 to TRBJ1-1; D call uncertain. Germline assignment: CDR1 SQVTM and CDR2 ANQGSEA. Trimming removed 6 bases at V and 0 bases at J, with 5 bases between. This CDR3 has 11 amino acids. The CDR3 DNA reads as TGCAGCGTGCTACTGAACACTGAAGCTTTCTTT. Amino acid sequence: CSVLLNTEAFF.

The sample holds a few counts of this clone. The chain combines TRBV19 with TRBJ2-5; possibly TRBD2 for D (5 bases). The germline V gene encodes CDR1 LNHDA and CDR2 SQIVND (reference sequence). The CDR3 is 14 residues long. V was pared by 7 bases and J by 4 bases, with 16 bases between. The CDR3 DNA reads TGTGCCAGTAACCCTCGAGGGCTAGGAGAGACCCAGTACTTC. This codes for CASNPRGLGETQYF.

The gene calls are TRBV25-1 and TRBJ2-5; 7 positions agree with TRBD1. The length of the CDR3 is 15 residues. J lost 1 base, V lost 5 bases, and 7 bases had no gene match. Germline V CDR1 and CDR2: MGHDK, SYGVNS. Here the CDR3 reads CASSYHRDSQETQYF. CDR3 in DNA: TGTGCCAGCAGTTATCACCGGGACAGCCAAGAGACCCAGTACTTC.

V is TRBV5-5 and J is TRBJ2-3; possible D gene TRBD2, 6 bases. The ends were cut back, 0 bases at V and 3 bases at J, with 17 bases in the middle. The CDR3 totals 17 residues. Per germline, CDR1 SGHKS and CDR2 YYEKEE (reference sequence). The CDR3 bases are TGTGCCAGCAGCTTGGGGAGGGGCGCTGGCAGGACAGATACGCAGTATTTT. As protein: CASSLGRGAGRTDTQYF.

J is TRBJ1-1 and V is TRBV4-1, with D maybe TRBD1 (6 bases). Germline values: CDR1 MGHRA, CDR2 YSYEKL. V lost 4 bases to trimming and J lost 0 bases, with 9 bases between them. The CDR3 is 14 residues long. CDR3 amino acids: CASSRDRLNTEAFF. The CDR3 region has the DNA TGCGCCAGCAGCCGAGACAGGCTGAACACTGAAGCTTTCTTT.

About this clone itself: An end of the junction does not agree with germline; a read error may underlie this. V gene TRBV6-1 combines with J gene TRBJ2-1; maybe TRBD2 (5 bases). Germline CDR1 reads MNHNS; CDR2 reads SASEGT. The CDR3 runs 14 residues. In DNA form, the CDR3 reads TGTGCCAGCATCCTTGCGGGCCGTAGTAATGGGCAGTTCTTC. Translated, it gives CASILAGRSNGQFF.